Each of the 6 T cell receptor beta chains below was sequenced from the same sample in a study of T cell responses to AZD1222 COVID-19 vaccine. TCRdb's copy holds only in-frame clones and misses some; the assay was immunoSEQ multiplex PCR. This table has 90,000 to 140,000 clones, 80% to 90% appearing once. This material consisted of peripheral blood, taken 28 days after the second AZD1222 dose. Receptors originate from an adult who received the AZD1222 COVID-19 vaccine.

The chain combines TRBV19 with TRBJ1-6; no clear D. Trimming stripped 3 bases from V and 7 bases from J, with 19 bases between. Germline V gene sequence: CDR1 LNHDA, CDR2 SQIVND (reference sequence). This CDR3 is built from 17 residues. The CDR3 protein is CASSMRAVRFLNSPLHF. The CDR3 nucleotides read TGTGCCAGTAGTATGCGCGCCGTCCGGTTTCTAAATTCACCCCTCCACTTT.

The chain couples TRBV7-8 to TRBJ1-2, with unresolved D. Germline lookup yields CDR1 SGHVS and CDR2 FQNEAQ. The CDR3 loop spans 13 amino acids. The V end was cut by 8 bases, the J end by 7 bases, with 17 bases between. The CDR3 DNA follows: TGTGCCAGCGGACGTGGAGGGTTTGGTGGCTACACCTTC. Translated, it gives CASGRGGFGGYTF. Variable domain in full (rest from reference TRBV7-8 and TRBJ1-2): GAGVSQSPRYKVAKRGQDVALRCDPISGHVSLFWYQQALGQGPEFLTYFQNEAQLDKSGLPSDRFFAERPEGSVSTLKIQRTQQEDSAVYLCASGRGGFGGYTFGSGTRLTVV.

The CDR3: CASSLEPKGGQIPGNTIYF. Written as DNA, the CDR3 is TGTGCCAGCAGCTTGGAGCCTAAAGGGGGACAAATACCGGGAAACACCATATATTTT. The V gene is TRBV5-4, the J gene TRBJ1-3, with D possibly TRBD1 on 6 matching bases. CDR1 is SGHNT, CDR2 YYREEE, per germline (reference sequence). The CDR3 length is 19 residues. V lost 0 bases to trimming and J lost 4 bases, with 23 bases between them.

V is TRBV15 and J is TRBJ1-1, with unresolved D. This CDR3 region has 14 residues. Trimming stripped 2 bases from V and 3 bases from J, with 10 bases between. Per the germline V gene, CDR1 is LNHNV and CDR2 is YYDKDF (reference sequence). Here the CDR3 reads CATSRSYADTEAFF. CDR3 nucleotides: TGTGCCACCAGCAGATCTTATGCGGACACTGAAGCTTTCTTT.

This chain joins TRBV5-6 and TRBJ2-1, with 12 bases fitting TRBD2. Germline assignment: CDR1 SGHDT and CDR2 YYEEEE. The CDR3 covers 17 residues. The junction had 6 bases not matched to a gene; V was cut back by 4 bases and J by 1 base. The CDR3 DNA follows: TGTGCCAGCAGCGATCCTGGACTAGCGGGATCCTACAATGAGCAGTTCTTC. This gives the protein CASSDPGLAGSYNEQFF.

The chain joins TRBV19 to TRBJ1-1; no definite D call. Germline-derived CDR1 and CDR2 are LNHDA and SQIVND (reference sequence). The CDR3 has 15 amino acids. V was pared by 3 bases and J by 0 bases, with 11 bases between. The CDR3 sequence is CASSILAGMNTEAFF. The CDR3 coding sequence is TGTGCCAGTAGTATCCTGGCGGGCATGAACACTGAAGCTTTCTTT.